This T cell receptor (beta chain) stems from a study of T cell responses to AZD1222 COVID-19 vaccine. Sequenced by immunoSEQ multiplex PCR; TCRdb stores in-frame clones only, minus some. The repertoire holds roughly 160,000 clones, with 90% as singletons. CDR3 length: 12 amino acids. Germline assignment: CDR1 KGHDR and CDR2 SFDVKD. Trimming removed 4 bases from V and 6 bases from J, with 9 bases in between. The rearrangement uses TRBV24-1 and TRBJ2-7, with D possibly matching TRBD1 (6 bases). This TCR derives from an adult in good health. The specimen was peripheral blood, collected on day 0 of AZD1222 vaccination. The CDR3, as DNA: TGTGCCACCAGTGACTGGACAGCCGAGCAGTACTTC. It codes for CATSDWTAEQYF.